This entry describes one T cell receptor (beta chain). Its specificity is unknown. This record belongs to a study of PD-L1 blockade in urothelial cancer. Whole-study context: In the patient group, most of the roughly 30 were males with bladder-origin urothelial cancer. Analysis of the blood was performed 3 weeks (second dose) and 6 weeks after treatment start.

CDR3 size: 14 residues. With 4 bases clipped from V and 6 bases from J, the junction kept 11 bases outside the gene matches. Germline V lookup: CDR1 GTSNPN, CDR2 SVGIG (reference sequence). Study results and caveats: A below-median TCR clonality in blood before treatment predicted better survival.

Indicated time point: pretreatment peripheral blood. Profiled with immunoSEQ multiplex PCR; TCRdb holds only in-frame clones, not every one. The table records 45,000 to 60,000 clones, about 81% of them present only once. This chain uses TRBV30 with TRBJ2-7; 8 positions match TRBD1. The specimen comprised PBMCs, sampled around atezolizumab (anti-PD-L1) treatment. The sequence was obtained from a man in his fifties or sixties with urothelial cancer. The CDR3 region is CAWTPTGVRGEQYF. The CDR3 DNA is TGTGCCTGGACCCCGACAGGGGTTAGAGGCGAGCAGTACTTC.